What follows is one T cell receptor (beta chain) and its context. What it binds is not known. The entry originates in a study of shared clonotypes between healthy human individuals. Study processing details: Filtering differed since immunoSEQ provided only junctions, with no quality scores. Profiling relied on immunoSEQ multiplex PCR, and the TCRdb table lists in-frame clones only, not all of them. Clonal size and the V and J genes are those of that table, whereas D and trimming came from the DNA. The table records more than 2 million clones, approximately 96% of them present only once. Regarding the study as a whole: In a handful of donors, around 4.5% of naive CD4 clonotypes appeared in common. The generation probabilities recorded for non-shared clonotypes fell below those of clonotypes shared by all four donors.

Negatively enriched CD4+ T cells were divided by CD45RA into naive and memory. The TCR was taken from a man aged 18 to 29 in good health. What was sequenced was naive CD4+ T cells sorted from blood. The subset: CD45RA+ positively selected.

The CDR3, as DNA: TGTGCCACCAGCAGAGAGGGAAGGGGGACAGCTAGGGCGGAGCAGTACTTC. Amino acid sequence: CATSREGRGTARAEQYF. The rearrangement links TRBV15 to TRBJ2-7, with TRBD1 identical over 7 bases. V gave up 0 bases and J gave up 7 bases; unmatched junction bases: 15. The CDR3 has 17 amino acids. Germline V gives CDR1 LNHNV, CDR2 YYDKDF (reference sequence).